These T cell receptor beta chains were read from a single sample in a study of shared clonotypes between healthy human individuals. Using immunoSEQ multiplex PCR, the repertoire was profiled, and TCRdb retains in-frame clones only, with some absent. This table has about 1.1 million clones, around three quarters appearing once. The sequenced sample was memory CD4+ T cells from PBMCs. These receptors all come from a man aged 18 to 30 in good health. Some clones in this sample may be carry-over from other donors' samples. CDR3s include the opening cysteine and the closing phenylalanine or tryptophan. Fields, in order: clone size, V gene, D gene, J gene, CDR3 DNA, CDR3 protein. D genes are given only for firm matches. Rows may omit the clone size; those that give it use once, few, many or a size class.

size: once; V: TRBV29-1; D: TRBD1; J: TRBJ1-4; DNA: TGCAGCGTTGAAAGAGGGACAGGGGGTGGGGAAAAACTGTTTTTT; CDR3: CSVERGTGGGEKLFF
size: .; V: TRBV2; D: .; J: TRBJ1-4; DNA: TGTGCCAGCAGCGAGGGGCGGACTAATGAAAAACTGTTTTTT; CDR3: CASSEGRTNEKLFF
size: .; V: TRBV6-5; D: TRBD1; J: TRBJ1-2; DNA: TGTGCCAGCAGTTCCCGACAGGGTGCCTATGGCTACACCTTC; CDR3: CASSSRQGAYGYTF
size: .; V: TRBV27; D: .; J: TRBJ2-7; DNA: TGTGCCAGCAGTTCCCCCAGGGCCTACGAGCAGTACTTC; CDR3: CASSSPRAYEQYF
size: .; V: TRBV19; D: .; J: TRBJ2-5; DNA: TGTGCCAGTACCCCCCAGGGGGGAGAGACCCAGTACTTC; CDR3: CASTPQGGETQYF
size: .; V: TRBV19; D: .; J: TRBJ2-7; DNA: TGTGCCAGTCCCACCCCCTTTCCAGGCTACGAGCAGTACTTC; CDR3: CASPTPFPGYEQYF
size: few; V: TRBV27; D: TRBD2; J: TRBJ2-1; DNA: TGTGCCAGCAGTCCTCGGACTAGCGGGACTCAATTCAATGAGCAGTTCTTC; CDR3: CASSPRTSGTQFNEQFF
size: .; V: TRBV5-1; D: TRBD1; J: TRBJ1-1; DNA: TGCGCCAGCAGCTTGGAAGGGGGCGGGATCTCCACTGAAGCTTTCTTT; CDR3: CASSLEGGGISTEAFF
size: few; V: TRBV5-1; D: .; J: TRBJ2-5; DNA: TGCGCCAGCAGCTTGGGGAGTAAACGAGAGACCCAGTACTTC; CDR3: CASSLGSKRETQYF
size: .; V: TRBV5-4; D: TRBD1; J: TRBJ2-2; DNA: TGTGCCAGCAGCTCGACAGGGACCGCCGGGGAGCTGTTTTTT; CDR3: CASSSTGTAGELFF
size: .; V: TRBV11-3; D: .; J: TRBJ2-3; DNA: TGTGCCAGCAGCTTAGCGGGAGTGGCCACAGATACGCAGTATTTT; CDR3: CASSLAGVATDTQYF
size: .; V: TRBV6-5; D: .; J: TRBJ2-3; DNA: TGTGCCAGCAGCCGGAACAGGGTGCCAGATACGCAGTATTTT; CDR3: CASSRNRVPDTQYF
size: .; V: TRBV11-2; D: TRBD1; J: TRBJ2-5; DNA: TGTGCCAGCAGCCGAAACGGACAGGGGGAAGAGACCCAGTACTTC; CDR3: CASSRNGQGEETQYF
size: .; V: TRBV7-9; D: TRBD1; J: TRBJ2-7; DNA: TGTGCCAGCAGCCGGGACAGGGACTCCTACGAGCAGTACTTC; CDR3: CASSRDRDSYEQYF
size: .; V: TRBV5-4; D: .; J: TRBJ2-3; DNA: TGTGCCAGCAGCTTGGCAGGCACAGATACGCAGTATTTT; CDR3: CASSLAGTDTQYF
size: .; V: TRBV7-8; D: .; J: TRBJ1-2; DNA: TGTGCCAGCAGCACACGACTATTACAGGGACCTAGCTATGGCTACACCTTC; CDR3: CASSTRLLQGPSYGYTF
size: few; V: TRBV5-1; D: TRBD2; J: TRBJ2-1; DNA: TGCGCCAGCAGCGTGAGCGGGGGTGGCCACAATGAGCAGTTCTTC; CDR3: CASSVSGGGHNEQFF
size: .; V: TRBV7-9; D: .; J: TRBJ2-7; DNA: TGTGCCAGCAGCTTAGGCACAGGGACATACGAGCAGTACTTC; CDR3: CASSLGTGTYEQYF
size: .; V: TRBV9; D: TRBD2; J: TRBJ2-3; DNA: TGTGCCAGCAGCGTAGAACTAGCGGTACCCACAGATACGCAGTATTTT; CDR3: CASSVELAVPTDTQYF
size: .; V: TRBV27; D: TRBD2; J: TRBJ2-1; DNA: TGTGCCAGCAGTTTGGGACTAGCCTACAATGAGCAGTTCTTC; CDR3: CASSLGLAYNEQFF
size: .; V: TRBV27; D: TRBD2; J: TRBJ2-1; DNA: TGTGCCAGCTCCTCCACTTCTAGCGGCAAAACCTCAAATGAGCAGTTCTTC; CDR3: CASSSTSSGKTSNEQFF
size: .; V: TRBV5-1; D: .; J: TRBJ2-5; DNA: TGCGCCAGCAGCTTGAACCCGCCGGAATCCCAAGAGACCCAGTACTTC; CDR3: CASSLNPPESQETQYF
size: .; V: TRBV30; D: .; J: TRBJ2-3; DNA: TGTGCCTGGGGAGCCGGGACTGGGGGCACAGATACGCAGTATTTT; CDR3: CAWGAGTGGTDTQYF
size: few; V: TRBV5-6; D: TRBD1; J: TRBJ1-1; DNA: TGTGCCAGCAGCTTTGACAGGGAAACTGAAGCTTTCTTT; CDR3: CASSFDRETEAFF
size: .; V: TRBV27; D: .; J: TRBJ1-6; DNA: TGTGCCAGCAGTTTTTACAAAGGGGGACACTCACCCCTCCACTTT; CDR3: CASSFYKGGHSPLHF
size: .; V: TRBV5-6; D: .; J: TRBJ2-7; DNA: TGTGCCAGCAGCTTGTCCGGTTACGAGCAGTACTTC; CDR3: CASSLSGYEQYF
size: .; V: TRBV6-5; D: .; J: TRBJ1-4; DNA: TGTGCCAGCAAGAAGAATGAAAAACTGTTTTTT; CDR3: CASKKNEKLFF
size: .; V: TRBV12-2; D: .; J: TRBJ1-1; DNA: TGTGCAAGTCGCTATGATAGGGGCAGGCTGAACACTGAAGCTTTCTTT; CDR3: CASRYDRGRLNTEAFF
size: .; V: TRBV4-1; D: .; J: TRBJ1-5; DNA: TGCGCCAGCAGCCCCCGAAACTCAGGACAGCAGCCCCAGCATTTT; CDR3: CASSPRNSGQQPQHF